One sample yielded the 16 T cell receptor beta chains listed below, sequenced in a study of blood T cell repertoires in COVID-19. Assay used: immunoSEQ multiplex PCR; TCRdb lists only in-frame clones, some missing. This table has about 530,000 clones, 85% to 90% appearing once. Input material: peripheral blood. These receptors all stem from a woman between 45 and 65 years old with COVID-19, enrolled during active disease.

The V gene is TRBV4-1, the J gene TRBJ1-3, with D unclear. This CDR3 is built from 14 residues. V lost 1 base to trimming and J lost 4 bases, with 8 bases between them. In germline, CDR1 is MGHRA, CDR2 YSYEKL. CDR3 nucleotides: TGCGCCAGCAGCCAAGGGACTCCGGGAAACACCATATATTTT. This translates into CASSQGTPGNTIYF.

This clone was recorded only once. The CDR3 reads CAIGSANRLNTGELFF. CDR3 sequence (DNA): TGTGCCATCGGATCGGCCAACAGACTAAACACCGGGGAGCTGTTTTTT. V and J are TRBV6-6 and TRBJ2-2, with a tentative D call TRBD2 (5 bases). This CDR3 has 16 amino acids. CDR1 is MNHNY and CDR2 is SVGAGI in the germline V gene (reference sequence). V lost 10 bases to trimming and J lost 2 bases, with 20 bases between them.

The V gene is TRBV5-1, the J gene TRBJ1-4; D remains ambiguous. The V end lost 0 bases, the J end lost 1 base, and 4 bases lay between the germline ends. The CDR3 has 14 residues. The V gene's germline CDR1 is SGHRS and CDR2 YFSETQ. The CDR3 region has the DNA TGCGCCAGCAGCTTGGCCCAAACTAATGAAAAACTGTTTTTT. Its translation: CASSLAQTNEKLFF. Together with reference TRBV5-1 and TRBJ1-4, the CDR3 gives the full variable domain: KAGVTQTPRYLIKTRGQQVTLSCSPISGHRSVSWYQQTPGQGLQFLFEYFSETQRNKGNFPGRFSGRQFSNSRSEMNVSTLELGDSALYLCASSLAQTNEKLFFGSGTQLSVL.

The gene calls are TRBV10-3 and TRBJ1-4, with TRBD1 matching 9 bases. Germline loops: CDR1 ENHRY, CDR2 SYGVKD. J was trimmed by 8 bases and V by 8 bases; bases with no gene match: 6. The CDR3 has 13 amino acids. The CDR3 sequence is CAIWDRDREKLFF. DNA of the CDR3: TGTGCCATCTGGGACAGGGATCGAGAAAAACTGTTTTTT.

The chain recombines TRBV2 with TRBJ1-1; 9 bases are a match to TRBD1. The CDR3 runs 16 residues. Losses at the gene ends were 9 bases for V and 0 bases for J; bases not matched to a gene: 11. Germline assignment: CDR1 SNHLY and CDR2 FYNNEI. The CDR3 nucleotides are TGTGCCAGTCTCCCTTGGACAGGGGCTATGAACACTGAAGCTTTCTTT. It translates to CASLPWTGAMNTEAFF.

The chain joins TRBV27 to TRBJ2-2, with D possibly matching TRBD1 (5 bases). The ends were cut back, 5 bases at V and 7 bases at J, with 20 bases in the middle. Germline V CDR1 and CDR2: MNHEY, SMNVEV (reference sequence). The CDR3 is 16 amino acids. CDR3 loop: CASSPPRNLRVGELFF. The CDR3 nucleotides read TGTGCCAGCAGTCCCCCTAGAAACCTCAGGGTCGGGGAGCTGTTTTTT.

This chain links TRBV6-5 with TRBJ1-1, with D unresolved. Trimming took off 4 bases at V and 6 bases at J, with 15 bases between the two ends. The CDR3 is made up of 14 amino acids. Germline V gene lookup returns CDR1 MNHEY and CDR2 SVGAGI. CDR3 bases: TGTGCCAGCAGTTTCGGCGGGGAAACTGCTGAAGCTTTCTTT. Translating gives CASSFGGETAEAFF.

The chain has TRBV29-1 and TRBJ1-5; a possible D gene is TRBD1 (6 bases). The CDR3 is 14 residues long. Between the trimmed V and J ends, which lost 4 bases and 1 base, there was a span of 11 bases. Germline CDR1 and CDR2: SQVTM and ANQGSEA. The CDR3 loop reads CSVGVGGSNQPQHF. The CDR3 nucleotides read TGCAGCGTTGGGGTAGGGGGAAGCAATCAGCCCCAGCATTTT.

This sequence joins TRBV5-1 and TRBJ1-1; 7 nucleotides match TRBD1. Trimming removed 4 bases from V and 0 bases from J; junction bases left unmatched: 12. The CDR3 consists of 17 residues. Per the germline V gene, CDR1 is SGHRS and CDR2 is YFSETQ. The CDR3: CASSVLPAGGMNTEAFF. DNA of the CDR3: TGCGCCAGCAGCGTCCTCCCCGCAGGGGGGATGAACACTGAAGCTTTCTTT.

The J gene is TRBJ1-2, the V gene TRBV19; TRBD1 is a possible D gene (6 bases). Germline V gene lookup returns CDR1 LNHDA and CDR2 SQIVND (reference sequence). The CDR3 has 15 amino acids. V dropped 5 bases and J dropped 0 bases, with 13 bases sitting between them. The CDR3 spells CASSGDTEPNYGYTF. The DNA of the CDR3 is TGTGCCAGTAGTGGGGACACCGAACCTAACTATGGCTACACCTTC.

This chain links TRBV11-2 with TRBJ1-6; maybe TRBD1 (5 bases). V lost 1 base, J lost 9 bases, and 13 bases lay in between. Germline-derived CDR1 and CDR2 are SGHAT and FQNNGV. The CDR3 is made up of 15 amino acids. Written as DNA, the CDR3 is TGTGCCAGCAGCTTAGGAGGCGGGGGGTCTTCACCCCTCCACTTT. Translation gives CASSLGGGGSSPLHF.

The chain combines TRBV5-1 with TRBJ2-3; 10 bases map to TRBD2. Germline CDR1 SGHRS, CDR2 YFSETQ. The V gene end was trimmed by 3 bases and the J gene end by 1 base; junction bases not matched to a gene: 5. This CDR3 region has 16 residues. The CDR3 reads CASSWTLAGGTDTQYF. The CDR3 DNA reads TGCGCCAGCAGCTGGACCCTAGCGGGGGGCACAGATACGCAGTATTTT. Based on the CDR3 plus reference TRBV5-1 and TRBJ2-3, the full variable domain is KAGVTQTPRYLIKTRGQQVTLSCSPISGHRSVSWYQQTPGQGLQFLFEYFSETQRNKGNFPGRFSGRQFSNSRSEMNVSTLELGDSALYLCASSWTLAGGTDTQYFGPGTRLTVL.

The chain recombines TRBV6-5 with TRBJ2-7; 9 bases align to TRBD2. Germline values: CDR1 MNHEY, CDR2 SVGAGI. The CDR3 has 15 amino acids. V dropped 5 bases and J dropped 0; count of bases not matched to a gene: 5. The CDR3 protein is CASSILAGASYEQYF. For the CDR3, the DNA is TGTGCCAGCAGTATACTAGCGGGCGCCTCCTACGAGCAGTACTTC.

This chain joins TRBV3-1 (or the pseudogene TRBV3-2) and TRBJ1-1; D is uncertain. Trimming cost V 2 bases and J 6 bases, with 13 bases left between them. The CDR3 is made up of 14 amino acids. Germline CDR1 reads LGHDT; CDR2 reads YNNKEL (reference sequence). The CDR3 DNA sequence: TGTGCCAGCAGCCAACTTACCGGACTGGCTGAAGCTTTCTTT. Translated, it gives CASSQLTGLAEAFF.

V gene TRBV30 combines with J gene TRBJ2-3, with 8 bases matching TRBD2. CDR3 length: 15 residues. Per the germline V gene, CDR1 is GTSNPN and CDR2 is SVGIG (reference sequence). V trimming: 0 bases; J trimming: 8 bases; junction bases outside the gene matches: 10. The CDR3 coding sequence is TGTGCCTGGAGTGTAGAAGCGGGGGCACAGCGTACGCAGTATTTT. Its translation: CAWSVEAGAQRTQYF.

The chain couples TRBV10-3 to TRBJ1-1; a possible D gene is TRBD1 (6 bases). The V end lost 10 bases, the J end lost 3 bases, and 12 bases lay between the germline ends. Germline assignment: CDR1 ENHRY and CDR2 SYGVKD. The CDR3 has 12 residues. CDR3 region: CATTGKDTEAFF. The CDR3 DNA reads as TGTGCCACCACAGGGAAGGACACTGAAGCTTTCTTT.